This is a list of T cell receptor beta chains from one sample in a study of blood T cell repertoires in COVID-19. Sequencing used immunoSEQ multiplex PCR; TCRdb keeps in-frame clones, though not all of them. The table has some 360,000 clones, roughly nine tenths seen once; the top ten hold around 4%. The sample taken for sequencing was peripheral blood. All receptors come from a woman aged 55-70 years with COVID-19, enrolled during active disease. Each CDR3 is given with its conserved first and last residue. D genes are given only for firm matches. Only part of the rows carry a size: once, few, many, or a class if the clone is expanded.

abundance: once; j_gene: TRBJ1-1; d_gene: TRBD1; v_gene: TRBV5-1; CDR3nt: TGCGCCAGCAGCTCCGGGACAGTAGGGGTGGCTTTCTTT; CDR3aa: CASSSGTVGVAFF
abundance: NA; j_gene: TRBJ1-6; d_gene: NA; v_gene: TRBV28; CDR3nt: TGTGCCAGCAGTTTCTCAGCAGGGCAAAGCTCCTATAATTCACCCCTCCACTTT; CDR3aa: CASSFSAGQSSYNSPLHF
abundance: NA; j_gene: TRBJ1-2; d_gene: NA; v_gene: TRBV5-6; CDR3nt: TGTGCCAGCAGCTTGTTAGGTGCTAGTATAGATGGCTACACCTTC; CDR3aa: CASSLLGASIDGYTF
abundance: NA; j_gene: TRBJ2-2; d_gene: TRBD2; v_gene: TRBV11-2; CDR3nt: TGTGCCAGCAGCTTATTGACTAGCGGGGGGTCGAACACCGGGGAGCTGTTTTTT; CDR3aa: CASSLLTSGGSNTGELFF
abundance: NA; j_gene: TRBJ1-1; d_gene: NA; v_gene: TRBV5-1; CDR3nt: TGCGCCAGCAGCCGGGGGATGATGAACACTGAAGCTTTCTTT; CDR3aa: CASSRGMMNTEAFF
abundance: once; j_gene: TRBJ1-5; d_gene: NA; v_gene: TRBV2; CDR3nt: TGTGCCAGCAGTGAAGAGGCAGGCAGCAATCAGCCCCAGCATTTT; CDR3aa: CASSEEAGSNQPQHF
abundance: NA; j_gene: TRBJ2-2; d_gene: TRBD1; v_gene: TRBV5-4; CDR3nt: TGTGCCAGCAGCTCAAGGGGAACCGGGACAGGGGGCACCGGGGAGCTGTTTTTT; CDR3aa: CASSSRGTGTGGTGELFF
abundance: NA; j_gene: TRBJ2-5; d_gene: TRBD2; v_gene: TRBV7-9; CDR3nt: TGTGCCAGCAGCCACGCGGGGGGTATAGAGACCCAGTACTTC; CDR3aa: CASSHAGGIETQYF
abundance: NA; j_gene: TRBJ2-3; d_gene: NA; v_gene: TRBV12-3/TRBV12-4; CDR3nt: TGTGCCAGCAGTTCAGGTAGTACGCAGTATTTT; CDR3aa: CASSSGSTQYF
abundance: NA; j_gene: TRBJ2-3; d_gene: TRBD2; v_gene: TRBV4-1; CDR3nt: TGCGCCAGCAGCCGGGCCCCGACGGGGGGGACAGATACGCAGTATTTT; CDR3aa: CASSRAPTGGTDTQYF
abundance: once; j_gene: TRBJ2-3; d_gene: TRBD1; v_gene: TRBV2; CDR3nt: TGTGCCAGCAGCAGACAGGGGACTCGCACAGATACGCAGTATTTT; CDR3aa: CASSRQGTRTDTQYF
abundance: few; j_gene: TRBJ1-1; d_gene: TRBD1; v_gene: TRBV11-3; CDR3nt: TGTGCCAGCAGCTTAGGGGACAGGAACACTGAAGCTTTCTTT; CDR3aa: CASSLGDRNTEAFF
abundance: NA; j_gene: TRBJ1-6; d_gene: NA; v_gene: TRBV7-3; CDR3nt: TGTGCCAGCAGCTTAGGGGGCCCCCGACCCCTCCACTTT; CDR3aa: CASSLGGPRPLHF
abundance: NA; j_gene: TRBJ1-5; d_gene: NA; v_gene: TRBV10-3; CDR3nt: TGTGCCATCAGTGGGACAGACGCCTATAGCAATCAGCCCCAGCATTTT; CDR3aa: CAISGTDAYSNQPQHF
abundance: NA; j_gene: TRBJ1-4; d_gene: TRBD1; v_gene: TRBV7-9; CDR3nt: TGTGCCAGCTCGGACAGGGGGAATGAAAAACTGTTTTTT; CDR3aa: CASSDRGNEKLFF
abundance: NA; j_gene: TRBJ1-1; d_gene: NA; v_gene: TRBV18; CDR3nt: TGTGCCAGCTCACCAACGGTGAACACTGAAGCTTTCTTT; CDR3aa: CASSPTVNTEAFF
abundance: NA; j_gene: TRBJ2-1; d_gene: NA; v_gene: TRBV30; CDR3nt: TGTGCCTGGAGGGGTCCCTCGACGGGGAATGAGCAGTTCTTC; CDR3aa: CAWRGPSTGNEQFF
abundance: NA; j_gene: TRBJ1-5; d_gene: TRBD1; v_gene: TRBV27; CDR3nt: TGTGCCAGCAGTCGCGGGACAGGGGTGGTAAGCAATCAGCCCCAGCATTTT; CDR3aa: CASSRGTGVVSNQPQHF
abundance: NA; j_gene: TRBJ1-1; d_gene: NA; v_gene: TRBV2; CDR3nt: TGTGCCAGCAGAGATCCCCGGGACTACGGCACTGAAGCTTTCTTT; CDR3aa: CASRDPRDYGTEAFF
abundance: NA; j_gene: TRBJ2-3; d_gene: NA; v_gene: TRBV29-1; CDR3nt: TGCAGCGTTAGCCCAGGGTATAGTATGGATACGCAGTATTTT; CDR3aa: CSVSPGYSMDTQYF
abundance: NA; j_gene: TRBJ1-1; d_gene: NA; v_gene: TRBV19; CDR3nt: TGTGCCAGTAGTATAGGGAACAGGCTGAACACTGAAGCTTTCTTT; CDR3aa: CASSIGNRLNTEAFF
abundance: NA; j_gene: TRBJ1-2; d_gene: NA; v_gene: TRBV11-2; CDR3nt: TGTGCCAGCAGCTTATCCAGGGACATCTATGGCTACACCTTC; CDR3aa: CASSLSRDIYGYTF
abundance: once; j_gene: TRBJ1-1; d_gene: TRBD1; v_gene: TRBV7-3; CDR3nt: TGTGCCAGCAGCTCGGGACAGCCGAACACTGAAGCTTTCTTT; CDR3aa: CASSSGQPNTEAFF
abundance: many; j_gene: TRBJ1-1; d_gene: TRBD1; v_gene: TRBV6-1; CDR3nt: TGTGCCAGCAGTGAATACGGGTCGGCAGGGGGATCTAACACTGAAGCTTTCTTT; CDR3aa: CASSEYGSAGGSNTEAFF
abundance: NA; j_gene: TRBJ1-6; d_gene: NA; v_gene: TRBV15; CDR3nt: TGTGCCACCAGCCGGGACTTTTTTAATTCACCCCTCCACTTT; CDR3aa: CATSRDFFNSPLHF
abundance: NA; j_gene: TRBJ2-1; d_gene: NA; v_gene: TRBV11-3; CDR3nt: TGTGCCAGCAGCCTGACACGGGGGGCCACCTACAATGAGCAGTTCTTC; CDR3aa: CASSLTRGATYNEQFF
abundance: once; j_gene: TRBJ2-7; d_gene: NA; v_gene: TRBV29-1; CDR3nt: TGCAGCGTCCCAGGCCCCGAGACCTACGAGCAGTACTTC; CDR3aa: CSVPGPETYEQYF
abundance: NA; j_gene: TRBJ2-5; d_gene: TRBD1; v_gene: TRBV29-1; CDR3nt: TGCAGCGTCGGGACAGTCCACCAAGAGACCCAGTACTTC; CDR3aa: CSVGTVHQETQYF
abundance: few; j_gene: TRBJ1-5; d_gene: NA; v_gene: TRBV6-5; CDR3nt: TGTGCCAGCAGTACAGGGAACAATCAGCCCCAGCATTTT; CDR3aa: CASSTGNNQPQHF
abundance: NA; j_gene: TRBJ1-4; d_gene: TRBD1; v_gene: TRBV27; CDR3nt: TGTGCCAGCCAAGAAGGCGGACAGGGGTACAATGAAAAACTGTTTTTT; CDR3aa: CASQEGGQGYNEKLFF
abundance: NA; j_gene: TRBJ1-2; d_gene: NA; v_gene: TRBV5-1; CDR3nt: TGCGCCAGCAGCTTAGCGGGTTGGGGCTACACCTTC; CDR3aa: CASSLAGWGYTF
abundance: NA; j_gene: TRBJ1-6; d_gene: NA; v_gene: TRBV3-1/TRBV3-2; CDR3nt: TGTGCCAGCAGCCAAGAACCCAGGGGCCGGAATTCACCCCTCCACTTT; CDR3aa: CASSQEPRGRNSPLHF
abundance: NA; j_gene: TRBJ1-1; d_gene: NA; v_gene: TRBV20-1; CDR3nt: TGCAGTGCTAGTCGACAGCAGAACACTGAAGCTTTCTTT; CDR3aa: CSASRQQNTEAFF
abundance: NA; j_gene: TRBJ2-2; d_gene: TRBD1; v_gene: TRBV5-4; CDR3nt: TGTGCCAGCAGCTTAAAGACAGGGGGTACAACCGGGGAGCTGTTTTTT; CDR3aa: CASSLKTGGTTGELFF
abundance: NA; j_gene: TRBJ1-2; d_gene: NA; v_gene: TRBV18; CDR3nt: TGTGCCAGCTCACCACCGAGAGATGGCTACACCTTC; CDR3aa: CASSPPRDGYTF
abundance: few; j_gene: TRBJ1-2; d_gene: TRBD1; v_gene: TRBV6-1; CDR3nt: TGTGCCAGCAGTGAAGGGGCAGGGGGTTGGTATGGCTACACCTTC; CDR3aa: CASSEGAGGWYGYTF
abundance: NA; j_gene: TRBJ1-5; d_gene: TRBD1; v_gene: TRBV2; CDR3nt: TGTGCCAGCAGTGAACAGGGGGCGAGGGAGCCCCAGCATTTT; CDR3aa: CASSEQGAREPQHF
abundance: NA; j_gene: TRBJ1-2; d_gene: NA; v_gene: TRBV12-3/TRBV12-4; CDR3nt: TGTGCCAGCAGTTTGTTCCCGGGTGGCTACACCTTC; CDR3aa: CASSLFPGGYTF
abundance: NA; j_gene: TRBJ2-3; d_gene: TRBD2; v_gene: TRBV3-1/TRBV3-2; CDR3nt: TGTGCCAGCAGCCATCATCGGGGGGACACAGATACGCAGTATTTT; CDR3aa: CASSHHRGDTDTQYF
abundance: NA; j_gene: TRBJ1-2; d_gene: NA; v_gene: TRBV5-1; CDR3nt: TGCGCCAGCAGCCCATACAGGGAACATGGCTACACCTTC; CDR3aa: CASSPYREHGYTF
abundance: NA; j_gene: TRBJ2-5; d_gene: TRBD2; v_gene: TRBV19; CDR3nt: TGTGCCAGTAGTATATATGGGGGGAGGGCAGAGACCCAGTACTTC; CDR3aa: CASSIYGGRAETQYF
abundance: once; j_gene: TRBJ1-5; d_gene: NA; v_gene: TRBV2; CDR3nt: TGTGCCAGCAGTGAGGGGGCGCTTCGGAATCAGCCCCAGCATTTT; CDR3aa: CASSEGALRNQPQHF
abundance: NA; j_gene: TRBJ2-3; d_gene: NA; v_gene: TRBV6-1; CDR3nt: TGTGCCAGCAGTGAACGGCAGGTCAGCACAGATACGCAGTATTTT; CDR3aa: CASSERQVSTDTQYF
abundance: once; j_gene: TRBJ1-1; d_gene: NA; v_gene: TRBV11-2; CDR3nt: TGTGCCAGCAGGTTTACCAGGGGAGAGCTCACTGAAGCTTTCTTT; CDR3aa: CASRFTRGELTEAFF
abundance: NA; j_gene: TRBJ1-1; d_gene: NA; v_gene: TRBV6-5; CDR3nt: TGTGCCAGCAGTCCATCCCAGGGGCACACTGAAGCTTTCTTT; CDR3aa: CASSPSQGHTEAFF
abundance: NA; j_gene: TRBJ1-2; d_gene: TRBD1; v_gene: TRBV7-8; CDR3nt: TGTGCCAGCAGCCAGCCGGGACAGGGTGAGAATGGCTACACCTTC; CDR3aa: CASSQPGQGENGYTF
abundance: NA; j_gene: TRBJ1-3; d_gene: NA; v_gene: TRBV5-6; CDR3nt: TGTGCCAGCAGCCCGCGGGGTTTGGGAGGAAACACCATATATTTT; CDR3aa: CASSPRGLGGNTIYF
abundance: few; j_gene: TRBJ1-2; d_gene: NA; v_gene: TRBV11-1; CDR3nt: TGTGCCAGCAGCTTAGCGACCCCCAGGGCTGGCTACACCTTC; CDR3aa: CASSLATPRAGYTF
abundance: NA; j_gene: TRBJ1-3; d_gene: NA; v_gene: TRBV3-1/TRBV3-2; CDR3nt: TGTGCCAGCAGCCTGGGTGGGGGCCCTGGAAACACCATATATTTT; CDR3aa: CASSLGGGPGNTIYF